The T cell receptor beta chain under discussion was sequenced for a study of CD8 T cells in Susac syndrome. Reverse transcription of about 0.5 to 1 ug RNA was carried out with random hexamers. TCRdb re-called the immunoSEQ multiplex PCR reads through MiXCR, storing one row per CDR3 protein. The sample records hundreds of thousands of distinct CDR3 sequences, about 94% being singletons. The authors carried out high-throughput sequencing of TCR beta. They applied it to CD8+ and CD4+ T cells obtained from blood. The patients with Susac syndrome were individuals who fulfilled the recently defined diagnostic criteria for disease that was either definite or probable. V lost 4 bases to trimming and J lost 2 bases, with 6 bases between them. Germline CDR1 reads MDHEN; CDR2 reads SYDVKM. The CDR3 runs to 12 residues.

The TCR comes from a human donor with Susac syndrome. The sequencing input was CD4+ T cells from PBMCs. This chain joins TRBV28 and TRBJ2-7; D is unclear. DNA for the CDR3: TGTGCCAGCAGTTCTACAACCTACGAGCAGTACTTC. It is translated as CASSSTTYEQYF.